This T cell receptor delta chain was obtained from a study of gamma-delta chains in newborns, infants, children. Study information: Microbial exposure reportedly drives polyclonal innate γδ T cell expansion after birth.

By its share, this clone is medium-sized. The J segment lost 7 bases and the V segment lost 0 bases, leaving 10 bases of the junction unmatched. Germline CDR1 GEAIGNYY, CDR2 EKD. The length of the CDR3 is 17 residues. TCRdb re-identified clones in the reads via CATT. The sample holds thousands of delta-chain clones, roughly half seen once. This TCR was sampled from a child who received the measles vaccine. The chain links TRDV2 to TRDJ1, with 13 bases that match TRDD3. The sample consisted of blood. The CDR3 sequence is CACDTVITGGYAGKLIF. The CDR3 coding sequence is TGTGCCTGTGACACCGTCATTACTGGGGGATACGCGGGTAAACTCATCTTT.